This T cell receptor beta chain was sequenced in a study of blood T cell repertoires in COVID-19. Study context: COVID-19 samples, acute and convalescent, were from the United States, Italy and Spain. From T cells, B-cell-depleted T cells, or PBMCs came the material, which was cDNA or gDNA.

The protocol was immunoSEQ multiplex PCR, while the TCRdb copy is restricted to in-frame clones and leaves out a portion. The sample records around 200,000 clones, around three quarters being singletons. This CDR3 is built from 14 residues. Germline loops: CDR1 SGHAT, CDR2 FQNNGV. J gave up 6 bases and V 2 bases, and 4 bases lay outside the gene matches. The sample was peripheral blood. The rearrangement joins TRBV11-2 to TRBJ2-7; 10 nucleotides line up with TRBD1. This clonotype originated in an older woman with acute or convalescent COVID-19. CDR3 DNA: TGTGCCAGCAGCTTAAGACAGGGGGCCGTCGAGCAGTACTTC. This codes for CASSLRQGAVEQYF.